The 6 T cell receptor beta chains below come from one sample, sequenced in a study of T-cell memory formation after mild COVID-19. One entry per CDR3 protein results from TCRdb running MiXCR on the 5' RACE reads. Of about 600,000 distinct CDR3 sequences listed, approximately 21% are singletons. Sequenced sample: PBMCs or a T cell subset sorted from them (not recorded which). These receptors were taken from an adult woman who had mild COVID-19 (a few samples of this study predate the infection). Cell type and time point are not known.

The CDR3 DNA reads TGTGCCAGCAGTTTACAGCGAGACTATGGCTACACCTTC. It codes for CASSLQRDYGYTF. The rearrangement joins TRBV7-9 to TRBJ1-2, with unresolved D. The length of the CDR3 is 13 residues. The V gene lost 6 bases and the J gene lost 3 bases, with 11 bases spanning the gap. The germline V gene encodes CDR1 SEHNR and CDR2 FQNEAQ (reference sequence). Drawing the rest from reference TRBV7-9 and TRBJ1-2, the complete variable domain is DTGVSQNPRHKITKRGQNVTFRCDPISEHNRLYWYRQTLGQGPEFLTYFQNEAQLEKSRLLSDRFSAERPKGSFSTLEIQRTEQGDSAMYLCASSLQRDYGYTFGSGTRLTVV.

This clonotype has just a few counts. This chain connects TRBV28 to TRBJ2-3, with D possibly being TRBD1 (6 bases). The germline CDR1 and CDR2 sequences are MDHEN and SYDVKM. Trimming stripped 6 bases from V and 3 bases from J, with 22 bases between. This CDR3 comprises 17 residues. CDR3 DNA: TGTGCCAGCAGCCCTACGATGGTGGGGGCTGGTACAGATACGCAGTATTTT. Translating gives CASSPTMVGAGTDTQYF.

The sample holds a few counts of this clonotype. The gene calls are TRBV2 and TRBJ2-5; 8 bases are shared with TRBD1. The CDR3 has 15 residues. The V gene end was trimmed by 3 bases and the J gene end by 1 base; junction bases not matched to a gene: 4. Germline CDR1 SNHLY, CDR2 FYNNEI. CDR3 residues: CASSDFRGPQETQYF. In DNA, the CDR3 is TGTGCCAGCAGTGATTTCAGGGGGCCCCAAGAGACCCAGTACTTC. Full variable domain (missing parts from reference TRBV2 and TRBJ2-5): EPEVTQTPSHQVTQMGQEVILRCVPISNHLYFYWYRQILGQKVEFLVSFYNNEISEKSEIFDDQFSVERPDGSNFTLKIRSTKLEDSAMYFCASSDFRGPQETQYFGPGTRLLVL.

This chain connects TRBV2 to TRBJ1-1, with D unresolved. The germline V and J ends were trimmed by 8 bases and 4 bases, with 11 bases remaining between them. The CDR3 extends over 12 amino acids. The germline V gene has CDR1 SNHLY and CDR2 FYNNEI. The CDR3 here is CASGYQSTEAFF. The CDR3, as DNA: TGTGCCAGCGGGTACCAAAGCACTGAAGCTTTCTTT.

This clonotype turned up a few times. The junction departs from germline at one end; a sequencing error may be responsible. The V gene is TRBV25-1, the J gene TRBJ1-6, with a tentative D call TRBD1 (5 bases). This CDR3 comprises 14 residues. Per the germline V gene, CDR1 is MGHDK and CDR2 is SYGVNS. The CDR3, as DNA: TGTGCCAGCAGTGGGGCCGGGACCTATTCGCCCCTCCACTTT. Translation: CASSGAGTYSPLHF.

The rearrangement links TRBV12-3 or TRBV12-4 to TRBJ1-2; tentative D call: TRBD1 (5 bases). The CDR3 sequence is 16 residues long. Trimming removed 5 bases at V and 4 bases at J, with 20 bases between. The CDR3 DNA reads TGTGCCAGCAGTCCTCGATCAGGGCAGCGCCTCTATGGCTACACCTTC. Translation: CASSPRSGQRLYGYTF.